This T cell receptor (beta chain) was obtained from a study of Ad26.COV2.S vaccination and SARS-CoV-2 variants. Study-level results: The authors reported substantial breadth in spike-specific CD8+ and CD4+ T cell responses after vaccination.

Some clones are missing from TCRdb's copy, which holds only in-frame ones; the method was immunoSEQ multiplex PCR. Among a few hundred thousand clones, 83% were seen once, and the ten largest hold about 7.4%. This sample's treatment: 19 received Ad26.COV2.S at low or high dose, single or two shots; five or six received placebo; per-sample allocation not given. All samples were drawn on day 63, counting from the first vaccine or placebo injection. This CDR3 is built from 16 residues. V was pared by 2 bases and J by 2 bases, with 3 bases of the junction left unmatched. Germline CDR1 SGDLS, CDR2 YYNGEE. This clone has only one observation. Its antigen is still unknown.

The sequence came from a person aged 18-60 years who received the Ad26.COV2.S COVID-19 vaccine or a placebo. The sequencing used peripheral blood, collected in a trial of Ad26.COV2.S vaccine versus placebo. The chain combines TRBV9 with TRBJ2-5; 13 nucleotides align to TRBD2. The CDR3 nucleotides read TGTGCCAGCAGCGTGGGACTAGCGGGACGGCAAGAGACCCAGTACTTC. Its translation is CASSVGLAGRQETQYF.